The 15 T cell receptor beta chains reported below all come from one sample, sequenced in a study of T cell changes during pregnancy in multiple sclerosis. The data were produced by immunoSEQ multiplex PCR, yet TCRdb's version contains in-frame clones alone and is incomplete. Of tens of thousands of clones detected, 80% to 90% appear once; the ten largest clones hold approximately 0.97%. This specimen was peripheral blood, taken in the first trimester of pregnancy. The receptors derive from a female donor in good health, enrolled as a control in a pregnancy study.

A few counts support this clone. This chain joins TRBV5-6 and TRBJ1-6, with a tentative D call TRBD1 (5 bases). CDR3 length equals 16 residues. V dropped 5 bases and J dropped 7 bases, with 19 bases sitting between them. CDR1 and CDR2 from the germline V gene are SGHDT and YYEEEE. The CDR3 sequence is CASRGVAAAGNSPLHF. CDR3 coding DNA: TGTGCCAGCAGAGGGGTTGCTGCCGCGGGGAATTCACCCCTCCACTTT. The full variable domain, completed using reference TRBV5-6 and TRBJ1-6, is DAGVTQSPTHLIKTRGQQVTLRCSPKSGHDTVSWYQQALGQGPQFIFQYYEEEERQRGNFPDRFSGHQFPNYSSELNVNALLLGDSALYLCASRGVAAAGNSPLHFGNGTRLTVT.

V is TRBV28 and J is TRBJ1-1; 7 bases fit TRBD1. In germline, CDR1 is MDHEN, CDR2 SYDVKM. This CDR3 is built from 10 residues. After removal of 6 bases from V and 9 bases from J, the junction contained 1 base not matched to a gene. This CDR3 reads CASSRGKAFF. In DNA, the CDR3 is TGTGCCAGCAGCAGGGGGAAAGCTTTCTTT.

The chain joins TRBV2 to TRBJ1-2; no clear D gene. This CDR3 spans 13 amino acids. Germline CDR1 reads SNHLY; CDR2 reads FYNNEI. V gave up 8 bases and J gave up 4 bases, with 14 bases separating them. The CDR3 bases are TGTGCCAGCCACCCGGAGCCTCCCTATGGCTACACCTTC. This codes for CASHPEPPYGYTF.

The chain carries TRBV5-5 and TRBJ2-7; 7 nucleotides line up with TRBD1. The CDR3 contains 15 residues. The V segment lost 3 bases and the J segment 2 bases; nucleotides outside the gene matches: 8. Germline CDR1 SGHKS, CDR2 YYEKEE (reference sequence). The CDR3 sequence is CASSSRQGKAYEQYF. DNA of the CDR3: TGTGCCAGCAGCTCCAGACAGGGAAAGGCCTACGAGCAGTACTTC.

The chain has TRBV6-5 and TRBJ2-3; 11 nucleotides line up with TRBD2. The CDR3 covers 15 residues. V was clipped by 4 bases and J by 6 bases; unmatched bases: 6. Germline loops: CDR1 MNHEY, CDR2 SVGAGI. The CDR3 DNA sequence: TGTGCCAGCAGTTTAGCGGGGGGGCCGGCGGATACGCAGTATTTT. The encoded protein is CASSLAGGPADTQYF.

This chain joins TRBV25-1 and TRBJ1-6; the D is unclear. The CDR3 contains 16 residues. Germline CDR1 is MGHDK and CDR2 is SYGVNS. The V end was cut by 0 bases, the J end by 0 bases, with 6 bases between. The CDR3 sequence is CASSEYRFSYNSPLHF. In DNA form, the CDR3 reads TGTGCCAGCAGTGAATACAGATTCTCCTATAATTCACCCCTCCACTTT.

The V and J genes are TRBV7-9 and TRBJ1-5, with D maybe TRBD1 (6 bases). The V end lost 4 bases, the J end lost 4 bases, and 17 bases lay between the germline ends. CDR3 length: 16 amino acids. The germline CDR1 and CDR2 sequences are SEHNR and FQNEAQ (reference sequence). CDR3 region: CASSSIRTRGNQPQHF. For the CDR3, the DNA is TGTGCCAGCAGCTCGATCCGGACCAGGGGAAATCAGCCCCAGCATTTT.

The chain combines TRBV19 with TRBJ1-1; 11 bases align to TRBD1. This CDR3 comprises 16 residues. Germline-derived CDR1 and CDR2 are LNHDA and SQIVND (reference sequence). J gave up 5 bases and V 5 bases, and 10 bases lay outside the gene matches. In nucleotides, the CDR3 is TGTGCCAGTAGTCTCGGGACAGGGGGGCCAAAAACTGAAGCTTTCTTT. Translating gives CASSLGTGGPKTEAFF.

The genes are TRBV4-1 and TRBJ2-2; 7 nucleotides agree with TRBD2. The germline V gene encodes CDR1 MGHRA and CDR2 YSYEKL. V shed 0 bases, J shed 2 bases, and the junction held 12 bases outside the gene matches. CDR3 length equals 19 residues. CDR3 sequence: CASSQDWGGWDRNTGELFF. The CDR3 DNA reads TGCGCCAGCAGCCAAGATTGGGGGGGGTGGGATAGAAACACCGGGGAGCTGTTTTTT.

This clone was recorded only once. V is TRBV6-5 and J is TRBJ1-1; TRBD1 might be the D (5 bases). The V end lost 5 bases, the J end lost 4 bases, and 11 bases lay between the germline ends. Germline V lookup: CDR1 MNHEY, CDR2 SVGAGI. The CDR3 has 13 amino acids. CDR3 residues: CASSPGGFTEAFF. The DNA of the CDR3 is TGTGCCAGCAGTCCGGGGGGTTTCACTGAAGCTTTCTTT.

J is TRBJ1-4 and V is TRBV7-9, with D hard to call. Trimming shortened V by 8 bases and J by 6 bases, and 19 bases separated the two germline ends. Germline V CDR1 and CDR2: SEHNR, FQNEAQ (reference sequence). The CDR3 extends over 15 amino acids. As DNA, the CDR3 is TGTGCCAGCCTCCGACGAGGGTCTGGTGATGAAAAACTGTTTTTT. It codes for CASLRRGSGDEKLFF.

This chain joins TRBV19 and TRBJ2-1; D gene unclear. V lost 5 bases, J lost 2 bases, and 10 bases lay in between. Germline V lookup: CDR1 LNHDA, CDR2 SQIVND (reference sequence). CDR3 size: 14 residues. CDR3 amino acids: CASSGSAAYNEQFF. The CDR3 coding sequence is TGTGCCAGTAGTGGAAGTGCGGCCTACAATGAGCAGTTCTTC.

V and J are TRBV5-1 and TRBJ1-1; D is unresolved. Germline CDR1 and CDR2: SGHRS and YFSETQ. Trimming removed 1 base at V and 4 bases at J, with 14 bases between. The CDR3 contains 15 residues. Written as DNA, the CDR3 is TGCGCCAGCAGCTTGAATGGGGTGGAGGGCACTGAAGCTTTCTTT. Protein sequence: CASSLNGVEGTEAFF.

The chain has TRBV5-6 and TRBJ2-7, with 9 bases aligning to TRBD2. The CDR3 is 17 amino acids. Germline V CDR1 and CDR2: SGHDT, YYEEEE. With 0 bases clipped from V and 7 bases from J, the junction kept 14 bases outside the gene matches. Written as DNA, the CDR3 is TGTGCCAGCAGCTTGGAAGGTAGCGGGGGACCTCCAGGTGAGCAGTACTTC. It codes for CASSLEGSGGPPGEQYF.

This chain uses TRBV18 with TRBJ1-1; D gene ambiguous. The germline V and J ends were trimmed by 3 bases and 3 bases, with 5 bases remaining between them. CDR3 length: 12 amino acids. Looked up from germline, CDR1 is KGHSH and CDR2 is LQKENI. The CDR3 nucleotides are TGTGCCAGCTCACCCCTAGACACTGAAGCTTTCTTT. This codes for CASSPLDTEAFF. Together with reference TRBV18 and TRBJ1-1, the CDR3 gives the full variable domain: NAGVMQNPRHLVRRRGQEARLRCSPMKGHSHVYWYRQLPEEGLKFMVYLQKENIIDESGMPKERFSAEFPKEGPSILRIQQVVRGDSAAYFCASSPLDTEAFFGQGTRLTVV.